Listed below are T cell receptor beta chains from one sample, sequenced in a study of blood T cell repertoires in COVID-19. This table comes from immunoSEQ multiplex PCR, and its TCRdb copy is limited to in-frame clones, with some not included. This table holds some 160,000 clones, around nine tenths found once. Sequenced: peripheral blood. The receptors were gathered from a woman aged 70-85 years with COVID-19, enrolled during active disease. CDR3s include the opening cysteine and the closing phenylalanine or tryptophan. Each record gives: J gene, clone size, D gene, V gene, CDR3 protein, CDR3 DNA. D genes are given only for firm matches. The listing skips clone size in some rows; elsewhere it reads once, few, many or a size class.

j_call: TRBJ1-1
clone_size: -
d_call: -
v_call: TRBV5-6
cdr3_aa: CASSSYLTAYEAFF
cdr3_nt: TGTGCCAGCAGCTCCTACCTTACAGCATATGAAGCTTTCTTT

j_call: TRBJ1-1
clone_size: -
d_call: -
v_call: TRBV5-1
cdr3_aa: CASSFGAGSSTEAFF
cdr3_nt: TGCGCCAGCAGCTTTGGGGCAGGATCTTCCACTGAAGCTTTCTTT

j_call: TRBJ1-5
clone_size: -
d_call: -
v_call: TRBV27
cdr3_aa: CASSLSRVGGSNQPQHF
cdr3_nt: TGTGCCAGCAGTTTATCGCGCGTAGGGGGAAGCAATCAGCCCCAGCATTTT

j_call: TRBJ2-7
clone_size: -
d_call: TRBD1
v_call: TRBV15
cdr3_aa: CATSKDRPDEQYF
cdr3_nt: TGTGCCACCAGCAAGGACAGGCCCGACGAGCAGTACTTC

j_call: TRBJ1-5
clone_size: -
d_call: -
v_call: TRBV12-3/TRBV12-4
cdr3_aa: CASSLRDYQPQHF
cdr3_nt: TGTGCCAGCAGTTTACGGGACTATCAGCCCCAGCATTTT

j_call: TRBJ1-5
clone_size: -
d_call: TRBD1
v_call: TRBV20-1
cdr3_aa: CSAIETGGRNQPQHF
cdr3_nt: TGCAGTGCTATTGAAACAGGGGGCCGCAATCAGCCCCAGCATTTT

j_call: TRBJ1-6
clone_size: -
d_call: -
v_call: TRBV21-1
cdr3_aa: CASRGASGLNSPLHF
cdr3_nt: TGTGCCAGCAGAGGGGCCTCCGGCCTCAATTCACCCCTCCACTTT

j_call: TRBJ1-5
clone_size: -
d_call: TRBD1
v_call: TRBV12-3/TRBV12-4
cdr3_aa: CASSLTGKYPQHF
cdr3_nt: TGTGCCAGCAGTTTGACAGGGAAGTATCCCCAGCATTTT

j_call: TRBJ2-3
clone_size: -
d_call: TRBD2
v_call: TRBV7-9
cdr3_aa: CASSITGTSGTDTQYF
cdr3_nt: TGTGCCAGCAGCATAACCGGGACTAGCGGCACAGATACGCAGTATTTT

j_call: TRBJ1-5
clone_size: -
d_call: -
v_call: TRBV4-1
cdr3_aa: CASSPGQSDQPQHF
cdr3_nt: TGCGCCAGCAGCCCTGGACAGTCGGATCAGCCCCAGCATTTT

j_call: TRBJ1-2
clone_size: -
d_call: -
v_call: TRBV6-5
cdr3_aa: CASSYAGNYGYTF
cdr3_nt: TGTGCCAGCAGTTACGCCGGGAACTATGGCTACACCTTC

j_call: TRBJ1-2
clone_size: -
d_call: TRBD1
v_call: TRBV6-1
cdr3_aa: CASSEGGQPNYGYTF
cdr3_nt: TGTGCCAGCAGTGAAGGGGGACAGCCCAACTATGGCTACACCTTC

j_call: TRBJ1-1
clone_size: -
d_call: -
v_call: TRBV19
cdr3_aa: CASRWLNTEAFF
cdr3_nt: TGTGCCAGTAGGTGGCTGAACACTGAAGCTTTCTTT

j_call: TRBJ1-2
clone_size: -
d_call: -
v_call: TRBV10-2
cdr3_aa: CASSESTRCKW
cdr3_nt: TGCGCCAGCAGTGAGTCGACTCGTTGCAAATGG

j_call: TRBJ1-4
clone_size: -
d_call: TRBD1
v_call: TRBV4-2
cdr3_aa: CASSQYRDRAMTNEKLFF
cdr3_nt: TGTGCCAGCAGCCAGTACCGGGACAGGGCGATGACGAATGAAAAACTGTTTTTT

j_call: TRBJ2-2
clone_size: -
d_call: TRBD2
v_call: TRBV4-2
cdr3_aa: CASSFRTSGGDTGELFF
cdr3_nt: TGTGCCAGCAGCTTTAGGACTAGCGGGGGGGACACCGGGGAGCTGTTTTTT

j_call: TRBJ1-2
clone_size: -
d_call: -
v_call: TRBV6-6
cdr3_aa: CATEPTGSYGYTF
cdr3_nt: TGTGCCACCGAGCCCACAGGTTCCTATGGCTACACCTTC

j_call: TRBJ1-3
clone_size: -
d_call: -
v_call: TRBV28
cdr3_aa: CASSPPTVSSGNTIYF
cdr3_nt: TGTGCCAGCAGTCCCCCGACTGTAAGCTCTGGAAACACCATATATTTT

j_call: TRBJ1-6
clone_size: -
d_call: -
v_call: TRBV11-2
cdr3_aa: CASSFAGLYNSPLHF
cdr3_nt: TGTGCCAGCAGCTTCGCGGGGCTCTATAATTCACCCCTCCACTTT

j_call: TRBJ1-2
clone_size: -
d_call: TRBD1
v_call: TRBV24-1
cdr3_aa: CATSDSGTGDYGYTF
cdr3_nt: TGTGCCACCAGTGATTCCGGGACAGGTGACTATGGCTACACCTTC

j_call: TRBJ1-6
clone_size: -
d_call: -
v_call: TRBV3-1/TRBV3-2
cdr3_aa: CASSQLLSGTHNSPLHF
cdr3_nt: TGTGCCAGCAGCCAACTCCTATCGGGAACCCATAATTCACCCCTCCACTTT

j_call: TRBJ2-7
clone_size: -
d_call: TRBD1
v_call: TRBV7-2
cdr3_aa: CASSLTGSGEQYF
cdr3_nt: TGTGCCAGCAGCTTGACAGGGTCAGGGGAGCAGTACTTC

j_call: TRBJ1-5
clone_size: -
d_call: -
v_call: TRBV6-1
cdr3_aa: CASSEPLFRRHQPQHF
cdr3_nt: TGTGCCAGCAGTGAGCCCCTCTTTCGGAGGCATCAGCCCCAGCATTTT

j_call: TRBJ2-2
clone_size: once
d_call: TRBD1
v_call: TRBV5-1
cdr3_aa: CASSSGQTSGELFF
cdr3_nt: TGCGCCAGCAGCTCGGGACAGACCTCCGGGGAGCTGTTTTTT

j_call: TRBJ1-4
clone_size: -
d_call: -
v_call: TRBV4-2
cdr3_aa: CASSRGRNEKLFF
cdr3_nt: TGTGCCAGCAGCCGAGGGCGGAATGAAAAACTGTTTTTT

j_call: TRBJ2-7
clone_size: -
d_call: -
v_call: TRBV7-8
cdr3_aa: CASSLAPHGGGEQYF
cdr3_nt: TGTGCCAGCAGCTTAGCCCCCCACGGGGGTGGCGAGCAGTACTTC

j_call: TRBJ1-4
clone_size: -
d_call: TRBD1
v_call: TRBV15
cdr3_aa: CATSRDRAGGTNEKLFF
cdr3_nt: TGTGCCACCAGCAGAGATCGAGCAGGGGGCACTAATGAAAAACTGTTTTTT

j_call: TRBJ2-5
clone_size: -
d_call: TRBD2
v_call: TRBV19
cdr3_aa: CASSRTSGAQETQYF
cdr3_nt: TGTGCCAGTAGTAGGACTAGCGGGGCACAAGAGACCCAGTACTTC

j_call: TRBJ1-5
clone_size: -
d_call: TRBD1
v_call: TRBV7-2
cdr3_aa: CASSFTGGDQPQHF
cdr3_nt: TGTGCCAGCAGCTTTACAGGGGGCGATCAGCCCCAGCATTTT

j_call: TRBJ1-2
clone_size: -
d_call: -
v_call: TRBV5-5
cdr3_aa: CASSQQGDYGYTF
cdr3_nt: TGTGCCAGCAGCCAACAGGGCGACTATGGCTACACCTTC

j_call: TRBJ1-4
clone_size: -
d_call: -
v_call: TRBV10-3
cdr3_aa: CAISDRGISTNEKLFF
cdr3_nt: TGTGCCATCAGTGATCGAGGGATATCGACTAATGAAAAACTGTTTTTT

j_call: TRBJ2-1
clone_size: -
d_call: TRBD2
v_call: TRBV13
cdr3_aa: CASSLGTSFTYNEQFF
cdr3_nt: TGTGCCAGCAGCTTGGGGACTAGCTTTACCTACAATGAGCAGTTCTTC

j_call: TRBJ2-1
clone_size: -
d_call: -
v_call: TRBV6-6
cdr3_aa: CASSRQGASSGAYNEQFF
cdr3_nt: TGTGCCAGCAGTCGACAGGGGGCTTCTAGCGGGGCCTACAATGAGCAGTTCTTC

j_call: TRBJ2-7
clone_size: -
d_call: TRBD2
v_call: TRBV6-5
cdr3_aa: CASSYSGTSGAYEQYF
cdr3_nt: TGTGCCAGCAGTTACTCGGGGACTAGCGGGGCCTACGAGCAGTACTTC

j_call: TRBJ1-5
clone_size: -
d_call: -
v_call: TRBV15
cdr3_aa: CATSRDLGPQPQHF
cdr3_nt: TGTGCCACCAGCAGAGATTTGGGGCCCCAGCCCCAGCATTTT

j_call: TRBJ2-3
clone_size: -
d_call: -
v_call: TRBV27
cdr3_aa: CASSFHYGGPTDTQYF
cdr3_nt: TGTGCCAGCAGTTTCCACTACGGGGGGCCCACAGATACGCAGTATTTT

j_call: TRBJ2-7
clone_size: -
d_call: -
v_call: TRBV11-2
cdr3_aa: CASSRERGYEQYF
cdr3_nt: TGTGCCAGCAGCCGGGAAAGGGGGTACGAGCAGTACTTC

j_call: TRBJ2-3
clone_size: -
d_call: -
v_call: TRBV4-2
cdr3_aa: CASSPPDSEEDTQYF
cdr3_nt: TGTGCCAGCAGTCCGCCGGACTCCGAAGAGGATACGCAGTATTTT

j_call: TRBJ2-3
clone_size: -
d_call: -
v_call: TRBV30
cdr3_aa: CAWSVGRDASTDTQYF
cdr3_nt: TGTGCCTGGAGTGTTGGGCGGGATGCTAGCACAGATACGCAGTATTTT

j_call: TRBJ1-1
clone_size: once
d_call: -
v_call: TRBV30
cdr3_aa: CAWSTAGIHTEAFF
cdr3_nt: TGTGCCTGGAGTACAGCCGGAATCCACACTGAAGCTTTCTTT

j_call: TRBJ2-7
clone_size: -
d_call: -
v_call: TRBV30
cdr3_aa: CAWRGQQNYEQYF
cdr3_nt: TGTGCCTGGAGGGGACAACAGAACTACGAGCAGTACTTC

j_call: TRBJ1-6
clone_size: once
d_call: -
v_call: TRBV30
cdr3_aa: CAWSEQGTSPLHF
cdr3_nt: TGTGCCTGGAGTGAGCAGGGAACTTCACCCCTCCACTTT

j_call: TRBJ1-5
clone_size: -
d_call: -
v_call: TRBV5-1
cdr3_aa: CASSSSGGQPQHF
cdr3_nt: TGCGCCAGCAGCTCGAGCGGGGGTCAGCCCCAGCATTTT

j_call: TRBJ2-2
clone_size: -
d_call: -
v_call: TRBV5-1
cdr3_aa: CASSNPSTGELFF
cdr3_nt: TGCGCCAGCAGCAACCCGAGTACCGGGGAGCTGTTTTTT

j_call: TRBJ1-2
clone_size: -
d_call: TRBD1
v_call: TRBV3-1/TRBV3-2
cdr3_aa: CASSPRDRGNYGYTF
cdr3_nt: TGTGCCAGCAGCCCCCGGGACAGGGGAAACTATGGCTACACCTTC

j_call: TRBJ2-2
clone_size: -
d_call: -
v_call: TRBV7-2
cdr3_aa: CASSLGYSSVWELFF
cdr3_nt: TGTGCCAGCAGCTTAGGGTACAGTTCTGTGTGGGAGCTGTTTTTT

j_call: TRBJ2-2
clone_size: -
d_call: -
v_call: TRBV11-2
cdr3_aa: CASSLVALNTGELFF
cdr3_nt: TGTGCCAGCAGCTTAGTAGCCTTGAACACCGGGGAGCTGTTTTTT